This TCR beta chain came from a study of T-cell memory formation after mild COVID-19. This clonotype was seen only a few times. TCRdb called the 5' RACE reads again in MiXCR, with one record for every CDR3 protein. In the table there are tens of thousands of distinct CDR3 sequences, 8% to 10% of which are singletons. This CDR3 comprises 11 residues. Per germline, CDR1 GTSNPN and CDR2 SVGIG (reference sequence). The V end lost 3 bases, the J end lost 7 bases, and 6 bases lay between the germline ends. The specimen was PBMCs or a T cell subset sorted from them (not recorded which). The rearrangement links TRBV30 to TRBJ2-2; D uncertain. The TCR was taken from an adult woman who had mild COVID-19 (a few samples of this study predate the infection). Cell type and time point are not known. The CDR3 DNA is TGTGCCTGGAGGTGGCGCGGGGAGCTGTTTTTT. Protein sequence: CAWRWRGELFF.